This T cell receptor beta chain came from a study of CD8 T cells in Susac syndrome. Trimming left V 5 bases short and J 1 base short, with 7 bases between. CDR1 is MGHDK and CDR2 is SYGVNS in the germline V gene. The CDR3 sequence is 13 residues long. This clonotype was seen more than once but under ten times. Random hexamers primed reverse transcription of about 0.45 to 1 ug RNA. An immunoSEQ multiplex PCR generated amplified TCR beta CDR3 products spanning 54 Vbeta and 13 Jbeta. Via MiXCR, TCRdb re-called the immunoSEQ multiplex PCR reads, giving one row per CDR3 protein. The sample contains more than 120,000 distinct CDR3 sequences, approximately 95% of which appear only once. The authors carried out high-throughput sequencing of TCR beta. They applied it to CD8+ and CD4+ T cells obtained from blood. Healthy donors constituted the controls, which were matched for age and sex. Isolation of CD8+ and CD4+ T cells was performed negatively, whereas enrichment of TEMRA cells was done by FACS.

The chain couples TRBV25-1 to TRBJ2-3, with a possible D match to TRBD1 (6 bases). Sequenced: CD4+ T cells from PBMCs. This receptor was taken from a human donor in good health. CDR3 protein: CASSNRGTDTQYF. The CDR3 bases are TGTGCCAGCAGTAACAGGGGCACAGATACGCAGTATTTT.